The entry that follows covers one T cell receptor (beta chain) sequence. Sequenced by immunoSEQ multiplex PCR; TCRdb stores in-frame clones only, minus some. In the table there are 50,000 to 60,000 clones, 85% to 90% of which are singletons. The data belong to a study of T cell changes during pregnancy in multiple sclerosis. This CDR3 region has 17 residues. With V trimmed by 6 bases and J by 6 bases, 19 bases remained unmatched. Germline assignment: CDR1 MDHEN and CDR2 SYDVKM. The sequences come from CD4+ T cells from peripheral blood mononuclear cells, collected in the first trimester of pregnancy. The rearrangement uses TRBV28 and TRBJ1-2, with 7 bases lining up with TRBD1. The sequence was obtained from a female donor with multiple sclerosis, enrolled in a pregnancy study. CDR3 nucleotides: TGTGCCAGCAGATTTGATAGAGACAGGGCGGTGAGAGATGGCTACACCTTC. As protein: CASRFDRDRAVRDGYTF.